This T cell receptor (beta chain) was profiled in a study of post-analysis software for immune sequencing data (dated by TCRdb to 2014 to 2015). Concerning the study at large: The recorded disease courses included relapsing-remitting, secondary progressive and progressive-relapsing multiple sclerosis, and some patients had no subtype annotation. The patient repertoires were set against about eleven previously published healthy control repertoires from donors whose ages ranged from roughly 6 to 27 years. A subset of samples was prepared in parallel using single-end sample barcoding, then pooled and co-amplified after Illumina adapter ligation. The paper as a whole reports these results and caveats: Multiple sclerosis patients had significantly lower normalized Chao1 diversity than controls, a result that suggests substantial peripheral T-cell clonal expansion. Direct clustering with F measure revealed strong co-clustering of samples prepared in the same batch, which led to a batch-effect correction. Roughly 5 TRBV segments, including TRBV5-6, TRBV5-1 and TRBV20-1, were significantly more frequent in patients than controls. The multiple sclerosis patient group was slightly younger than the control group.

Taken from the germline V gene, the CDR1 and CDR2 loops are SGHRS and YFSETQ. Measured from the cysteine to the phenylalanine, the CDR3 is 15 residues long. The sequence is cut down to CDR3 DNA, 45 bases in frame from base 1. V loses 0 bases, J loses 7 bases, and the germline ends lie 11 bases apart. TCR beta repertoires were profiled from peripheral blood of roughly 13 young patients with multiple sclerosis to demonstrate the VDJtools post-analysis software. The patients with multiple sclerosis were children and adolescents between about 6 and 17 years of age. To prepare the library, PCR was applied. Data came from an Illumina HiSeq 2500. To reduce PCR and sequencing biases, unique molecular identifiers were incorporated into the TCR beta cDNA libraries. Per 1 to 10 million input T cells, approximately 500,000 cDNA molecules were obtained, such that each molecule approximated one T cell. The patient libraries were prepared and sequenced with the same protocol used for the earlier healthy control dataset. Within a given batch, samples were prepared together, multiplexed and sequenced on the same HiSeq lane. Per the original workflow: Raw barcoded reads were processed with MIGEC, and single-read molecular identifier groups were discarded before consensus assembly and CDR3 extraction. Clonotype tables were post-analysed with VDJtools, and diversity was normalized by down-sampling all datasets to the smallest sample size. In repertoire overlap clustering, CDR3 amino acid sequences, but not nucleotide sequences, were matched to correct batch-related cross-sample contamination. The raw public reads went through TCRdb reprocessing: fastp at Q25, MiXCR clone calling, in-frame beta chains kept. Each entry is one CDR3 protein sequence, shown with its most common DNA and genes. TCRdb assigned the V and J calls; the authors' analysis was not used. A total of roughly 540,000 distinct CDR3 sequences appear in this sample, about a third of them only once. Under 7% of the sample rests with the top ten.

Regarding this clonotype: The antigen it binds to is not known. The record has no base qualities; no much larger clone is one base away.

The rearranged chain carries TRBV5-1 and TRBJ1-6; D gene: possibly TRBD1, on 6 matching bases. The material sequenced was blood. The TCR originated in a girl younger than 18 with multiple sclerosis. The CDR3 region reads CASSLVGGNNSPLHF. Here is the DNA: TGCGCCAGCAGCTTGGTAGGGGGGAACAATTCACCCCTCCACTTT.